The next 5 T cell receptor beta chains were all read from a single sample in a study of T cells in tuberculosis. Assay used: immunoSEQ multiplex PCR; TCRdb lists only in-frame clones, some missing. The sample includes 30,000 to 45,000 clones, approximately 94% of them seen just once. The specimen was PBMCs. All receptors derive from a donor aged 10-29 years with latent tuberculosis or without tuberculosis infection. Some clones in this sample may be carry-over from other donors' samples.

This chain links TRBV9 with TRBJ1-1, with D possibly TRBD1 on 6 matching bases. V was trimmed by 0 bases and J by 3 bases, leaving 6 bases between them. The CDR3 runs 13 residues. Germline V gives CDR1 SGDLS, CDR2 YYNGEE. CDR3 nucleotide sequence: TGTGCCAGCAGCGTAGGACAGGACACTGAAGCTTTCTTT. Its translation: CASSVGQDTEAFF.

The V gene is TRBV5-1, the J gene TRBJ2-1; maybe TRBD2 (5 bases). CDR3 size: 14 residues. Trimming took off 0 bases at V and 8 bases at J, with 12 bases between the two ends. Germline V CDR1 and CDR2: SGHRS, YFSETQ. The CDR3 region has the DNA TGCGCCAGCAGCTTGGGCCGATCGGAGGATGAGCAGTTCTTC. Translating gives CASSLGRSEDEQFF. Full variable domain (remainder filled in from reference TRBV5-1 and TRBJ2-1): KAGVTQTPRYLIKTRGQQVTLSCSPISGHRSVSWYQQTPGQGLQFLFEYFSETQRNKGNFPGRFSGRQFSNSRSEMNVSTLELGDSALYLCASSLGRSEDEQFFGPGTRLTVL.

This clone was counted a few times. V is TRBV6-1 and J is TRBJ2-7; 10 bases are shared with TRBD1. Germline CDR1 reads MNHNS; CDR2 reads SASEGT. Germline trimming cut 8 bases from V and 12 bases from J; bases unmatched to any gene: 13. The CDR3 covers 13 residues. The CDR3 DNA is TGTGCCAGCGGGGAGACAGGGGGCGCGATTCGGTACGTC. This translates into CASGETGGAIRYV.

The rearrangement links TRBV5-1 to TRBJ2-7; maybe TRBD1 (6 bases). In germline, CDR1 is SGHRS, CDR2 YFSETQ. The CDR3 has 13 amino acids. Trimming took off 4 bases at V and 8 bases at J, with 16 bases between the two ends. The CDR3 DNA is TGCGCCAGCAGCATGGAGATACAGGGTCAGCAGTACTTC. Protein: CASSMEIQGQQYF. Complete variable domain (other parts from reference TRBV5-1 and TRBJ2-7): KAGVTQTPRYLIKTRGQQVTLSCSPISGHRSVSWYQQTPGQGLQFLFEYFSETQRNKGNFPGRFSGRQFSNSRSEMNVSTLELGDSALYLCASSMEIQGQQYFGPGTRLTVT.

The chain combines TRBV5-1 with TRBJ2-3; D call uncertain. Germline V gene sequence: CDR1 SGHRS, CDR2 YFSETQ. V gave up 0 bases and J gave up 5 bases, with 7 bases separating them. The length of the CDR3 is 13 residues. The CDR3 loop reads CASSLASGDTQYF. The CDR3, as DNA: TGCGCCAGCAGCTTGGCCAGTGGAGATACGCAGTATTTT.